These 30 T cell receptor beta chains were all obtained from the same sample, sequenced in a study of T cells after yellow fever vaccination. TCRdb used MiXCR to reprocess the 5' RACE reads, holding one entry per CDR3 protein. There are fewer than 650,000 distinct CDR3 sequences in the sample; just over 20% occur only once, and 16% lies in the top ten. The sequenced sample was PBMCs, obtained roughly 23 days after the first yellow fever vaccination. Receptor source: a man in his late teens or twenties who received the YFV17D yellow fever vaccine.

This clonotype showed up just a few times. This chain joins TRBV5-1 and TRBJ1-5, with 10 bases identical to TRBD1. Germline loops: CDR1 SGHRS, CDR2 YFSETQ. Trimming at V came to 4 bases and at J to 6 bases, leaving 4 bases not matched to a gene. This CDR3 is built from 14 residues. The CDR3, as DNA: TGCGCCAGCAGCCAGACAGGGGGCCTTCAGCCCCAGCATTTT. This sequence encodes CASSQTGGLQPQHF.

The CDR3 loop is CASSWGATYNSPLHF. Written as DNA, the CDR3 is TGTGCCAGCAGCTGGGGGGCCACCTATAATTCACCCCTCCACTTT. The chain employs TRBV6-2 or TRBV6-3 and TRBJ1-6; perhaps TRBD1 as D (6 bases). The V gene lost 6 bases and the J gene lost 2 bases, with 11 bases spanning the gap. The length of the CDR3 is 15 residues. Germline lookup yields CDR1 MNHEY and CDR2 SVGEGT.

The rearrangement uses TRBV24-1 and TRBJ2-5, with TRBD1 matching 9 bases. This CDR3 is built from 14 residues. With 4 bases clipped from V and 3 bases from J, the junction kept 2 bases outside the gene matches. The germline V gene encodes CDR1 KGHDR and CDR2 SFDVKD. The CDR3 DNA sequence: TGTGCCACCAGTGACACAGGGGGCGAAGAGACCCAGTACTTC. Translated, it gives CATSDTGGEETQYF.

This chain joins TRBV4-2 and TRBJ1-1; 11 bases map to TRBD1. J gave up 4 bases and V 1 base, and 14 bases lay outside the gene matches. The CDR3 contains 19 residues. CDR1 LGHNA and CDR2 YNFKEQ come from the germline V gene. The CDR3 DNA reads as TGTGCCAGCAGCCAAGTCCTTCCTGGACAGGGGGCATTAGGCACTGAAGCTTTCTTT. Its translation is CASSQVLPGQGALGTEAFF.

At least ten counts were recorded for this clonotype. V usage is TRBV7-2 and J usage is TRBJ2-5; possibly TRBD1 for D (5 bases). This CDR3 is 13 amino acids long. Germline loops: CDR1 SGHTA, CDR2 FQGNSA. Trimming took 3 bases from V and 5 from J, leaving 10 bases between them. CDR3 sequence (DNA): TGTGCCAGCAGCTTTCAGGGTGCCGAGACCCAGTACTTC. Its protein product is CASSFQGAETQYF. Drawing the rest from reference TRBV7-2 and TRBJ2-5, the complete variable domain is GAGVSQSPSNKVTEKGKDVELRCDPISGHTALYWYRQSLGQGLEFLIYFQGNSAPDKSGLPSDRFSAERTGGSVSTLTIQRTQQEDSAVYLCASSFQGAETQYFGPGTRLLVL.

This clonotype was detected a few times. The chain employs TRBV29-1 and TRBJ2-1, with D perhaps being TRBD1 or TRBD2 (5 bases each). V lost 4 bases and J lost 9, with 22 bases in between. CDR1 is SQVTM and CDR2 is ANQGSEA in the germline V gene. The CDR3 runs 15 residues. The CDR3 here is CSVVYGGNGVGEQFF. The CDR3 DNA reads TGCAGCGTTGTATATGGGGGAAACGGCGTCGGTGAGCAGTTCTTC.

The rearrangement links TRBV29-1 to TRBJ1-2; a possible D gene is TRBD1 (6 bases). The CDR3 is 15 amino acids. V lost 6 bases and J 3 bases, leaving 20 bases between the germline ends. Germline V lookup: CDR1 SQVTM, CDR2 ANQGSEA. CDR3 DNA: TGCAGCGTCCCCAAGGAGGGGGGGATGGACTATGGCTACACCTTC. Protein sequence: CSVPKEGGMDYGYTF.

The sample holds a few counts of this clonotype. The rearrangement links TRBV5-4 to TRBJ2-3, with 7 bases aligning to TRBD1. CDR3 length: 16 amino acids. Germline values: CDR1 SGHNT, CDR2 YYREEE (reference sequence). The V and J ends lost 3 bases and 2 bases, in that order; junction bases with no gene match: 9. The CDR3 loop is CASSSTGPIPTDTQYF. DNA for the CDR3: TGTGCCAGCAGCTCGACAGGGCCAATCCCCACAGATACGCAGTATTTT.

This clonotype was counted between two and nine times. The chain recombines TRBV7-3 with TRBJ2-3; 7 positions match TRBD1. Germline assignment: CDR1 SGHTA and CDR2 FQGTGA. The CDR3 sequence is 15 residues long. V lost 4 bases to trimming and J lost 6 bases; unmatched junction nucleotides: 10. CDR3 residues: CASSSLTGARDTQYF. CDR3 bases: TGTGCCAGCAGCTCCCTTACAGGGGCCAGGGATACGCAGTATTTT. The variable domain in full, completed from reference TRBV7-3 and TRBJ2-3, reads GAGVSQTPSNKVTEKGKYVELRCDPISGHTALYWYRQSLGQGPEFLIYFQGTGAADDSGLPNDRFFAVRPEGSVSTLKIQRTERGDSAVYLCASSSLTGARDTQYFGPGTRLTVL.

The rearrangement uses TRBV5-1 and TRBJ1-1; no clear D. V was shortened by 4 bases and J by 3 bases, with 22 bases between the two germline ends. The CDR3 runs to 17 residues. The germline CDR1 and CDR2 sequences are SGHRS and YFSETQ. CDR3 amino acids: CASSIVGTQETDTEAFF. Here the CDR3 DNA reads TGCGCCAGCAGCATCGTGGGTACTCAGGAGACGGACACTGAAGCTTTCTTT.

The chain uses TRBV7-2 and TRBJ2-3; perhaps TRBD2 as D (6 bases). The CDR3 loop spans 14 amino acids. The V gene lost 5 bases and the J gene lost 0 bases, with 9 bases spanning the gap. Germline CDR1 is SGHTA and CDR2 is FQGNSA. This CDR3 reads CASSIGRSTDTQYF. The CDR3, as DNA: TGTGCCAGCAGCATCGGGAGAAGCACAGATACGCAGTATTTT.

This clonotype was seen more than once but under ten times. CDR3 in amino acids: CASSSPGGDGYTF. The CDR3 DNA is TGTGCCAGCAGCTCACCCGGAGGGGATGGCTACACCTTC. The chain is built from TRBV5-5 and TRBJ1-2; D is perhaps TRBD1 (5 bases). In germline, CDR1 is SGHKS, CDR2 YYEKEE (reference sequence). V was clipped by 3 bases and J by 6 bases, with 12 bases between them. The CDR3 totals 13 residues.

Many counts were recorded for this clonotype. The genes are TRBV4-1 and TRBJ1-5, with D perhaps TRBD1 (6 bases). Trimming stripped 3 bases from V and 4 bases from J, with 13 bases between. The CDR3 contains 15 residues. The V gene's germline CDR1 is MGHRA and CDR2 YSYEKL. The CDR3: CASSQGASANQPQHF. DNA for the CDR3: TGCGCCAGCAGCCAGGGGGCCAGCGCTAATCAGCCCCAGCATTTT.

V and J are TRBV11-2 and TRBJ1-1; 7 nucleotides agree with TRBD1. This CDR3 is 16 amino acids long. V shed 1 base, J shed 1 base, and the junction held 6 bases outside the gene matches. Per germline, CDR1 SGHAT and CDR2 FQNNGV. CDR3 nucleotide sequence: TGTGCCAGCAGCTTAGTAATGGGACAGCCGAACACTGAAGCTTTCTTT. Translation: CASSLVMGQPNTEAFF.

This clonotype has a count of ten or more. The V call is TRBV7-9, the J call TRBJ2-1; 9 bases are a match to TRBD2. The CDR3 sequence is 15 residues long. Unmatched junction bases numbered 10, after V lost 4 bases and J lost 9 bases. CDR1 and CDR2 (germline): SEHNR, FQNEAQ (reference sequence). The CDR3 loop is CASSSLAGGPGEQFF. The CDR3 region has the DNA TGTGCCAGCAGCTCCCTTGCGGGGGGGCCAGGTGAGCAGTTCTTC.

This clonotype was detected a few times. The J gene is TRBJ2-3, the V gene TRBV6-1, with 11 nucleotides matching TRBD1. The CDR3 contains 15 residues. Germline V lookup: CDR1 MNHNS, CDR2 SASEGT. V shed 11 bases, J shed 1 base, and the junction held 8 bases outside the gene matches. The DNA for the CDR3 is TGTGCCGGGGGACAGGGGGATGATCGCACAGATACGCAGTATTTT. As protein: CAGGQGDDRTDTQYF.

This chain uses TRBV20-1 with TRBJ2-7; 10 bases fit TRBD1. The CDR3 is 14 amino acids. V was pared by 6 bases and J by 4 bases, with 9 bases of the junction left unmatched. CDR1 and CDR2 from the germline V gene are DFQATT and SNEGSKA (reference sequence). The CDR3 DNA reads TGCAGTGCCACCGGGACAGGGGTAAAGTACGAGCAGTACTTC. It translates to CSATGTGVKYEQYF.

The chain uses TRBV6-1 and TRBJ1-4; perhaps TRBD1 as D (5 bases). CDR3 size: 16 residues. Germline CDR1 reads MNHNS; CDR2 reads SASEGT. Trimming stripped 5 bases from V and 0 bases from J, with 13 bases between. CDR3 region: CASSPVGGATNEKLFF. CDR3 nucleotide sequence: TGTGCCAGCAGTCCTGTTGGGGGAGCAACTAATGAAAAACTGTTTTTT.

The chain uses TRBV18 and TRBJ1-2; no definite D call. The CDR3 runs 13 residues. Trimming left V 2 bases short and J 3 bases short, with 7 bases between. Germline V gene lookup returns CDR1 KGHSH and CDR2 LQKENI. The CDR3 loop is CASSPAGDYGYTF. The CDR3 nucleotides read TGTGCCAGCTCACCAGCTGGAGACTATGGCTACACCTTC.

This clonotype appeared many times. V gene TRBV7-3 combines with J gene TRBJ2-5, with D perhaps TRBD2 (6 bases). V was shortened by 5 bases and J by 1 base, with 8 bases between the two germline ends. Germline CDR1 reads SGHTA; CDR2 reads FQGTGA. The CDR3 loop spans 13 amino acids. This CDR3 is CASSVSGQETQYF. The CDR3 coding sequence is TGTGCCAGCAGCGTTAGCGGCCAAGAGACCCAGTACTTC.

Only a few counts were recorded for this clonotype. The chain joins TRBV20-1 to TRBJ1-1; the D gene is possibly TRBD1 (5 bases). CDR1 and CDR2 from the germline V gene are DFQATT and SNEGSKA (reference sequence). Between the trimmed V and J ends, which lost 2 bases and 1 base, there was a span of 8 bases. This CDR3 comprises 13 residues. Here the CDR3 DNA reads TGCAGTGCTAGAAGCGGGACGAACACTGAAGCTTTCTTT. Its translation is CSARSGTNTEAFF.

This clonotype has just a few counts. V is TRBV5-1 and J is TRBJ2-5, with 10 bases lining up with TRBD1. The CDR3 length is 17 residues. CDR1 and CDR2 (germline): SGHRS, YFSETQ. The V and J ends lost 2 bases and 1 base, in that order; junction bases with no gene match: 8. The CDR3 DNA sequence: TGCGCCAGCAGCTTTTCCGGGACAGGGGCGTTCCAAGAGACCCAGTACTTC. Its translation is CASSFSGTGAFQETQYF.

The rearrangement links TRBV5-1 to TRBJ1-1; 7 positions match TRBD1. The ends lost 2 bases at V and 3 bases at J; junction bases unmatched: 4. Germline V gene lookup returns CDR1 SGHRS and CDR2 YFSETQ. CDR3 length: 14 residues. This CDR3 reads CASSFTGVYTEAFF. For the CDR3, the DNA is TGCGCCAGCAGCTTTACAGGGGTGTACACTGAAGCTTTCTTT.

Only a few counts were recorded for this clonotype. The CDR3 region has the DNA TGTGCCAGCAGCCAAGAATACAGCGTCTACTATGGCTACACCTTC. The encoded protein is CASSQEYSVYYGYTF. The chain links TRBV4-2 to TRBJ1-2; no definite D call. The CDR3 extends over 15 amino acids. Between the trimmed V and J ends, which lost 0 bases and 3 bases, there was a span of 11 bases. Germline V gene sequence: CDR1 LGHNA, CDR2 YNFKEQ.

The V gene is TRBV29-1, the J gene TRBJ1-1; no clear D. Germline CDR1 SQVTM, CDR2 ANQGSEA. Trimming took 4 bases from V and 3 from J, leaving 9 bases between them. This CDR3 has 12 amino acids. The CDR3, as DNA: TGCAGCGTTGGCCCAGGTGACACTGAAGCTTTCTTT. This gives the protein CSVGPGDTEAFF.

V is TRBV23-1 and J is TRBJ1-5, with 7 positions matching TRBD1. TRBV23-1 is identified as an open reading frame with a role that is uncertain. J gave up 5 bases and V 7 bases, and 8 bases lay outside the gene matches. The CDR3 consists of 14 residues. The DNA for the CDR3 is TGCGCCAGCACCAGACAGGGATCAGATCAGCCCCAGCATTTT. It codes for CASTRQGSDQPQHF.

This clonotype appeared a few times. V is TRBV6-2 or TRBV6-3 and J is TRBJ2-7; D not resolved. The CDR3 loop spans 17 amino acids. CDR1 and CDR2 from the germline V gene are MNHEY and SVGEGT. Trimming removed 2 bases from V and 0 bases from J, with 17 bases in between. This chain's CDR3 is CASSYEIQTLSSYEQYV. CDR3 DNA: TGTGCCAGCAGTTACGAAATCCAGACTCTGAGCTCCTACGAGCAGTACGTC.

This clonotype was seen a handful of times. This chain connects TRBV9 to TRBJ2-3, with TRBD2 matching 10 bases. The CDR3 is made up of 15 amino acids. CDR1 and CDR2 (germline): SGDLS, YYNGEE. Trimming cost V 5 bases and J 4 bases; bases outside gene matches: 7. CDR3: CASSSAGGGSDTQYF. The CDR3 nucleotides are TGTGCCAGCAGTTCAGCGGGGGGGGGCTCAGATACGCAGTATTTT.

This chain connects TRBV6-5 to TRBJ1-1; no reliable D call. V was shortened by 0 bases and J by 6 bases, with 11 bases between the two germline ends. This CDR3 is 14 amino acids long. Germline V gene lookup returns CDR1 MNHEY and CDR2 SVGAGI. This CDR3 is CASSYSEKSPEAFF. The CDR3 DNA sequence: TGTGCCAGCAGTTACTCGGAGAAAAGCCCTGAAGCTTTCTTT.

This clonotype appeared a few times. The rearrangement links TRBV7-2 to TRBJ2-7, with TRBD1 matching over 9 bases. CDR1 and CDR2 from the germline V gene are SGHTA and FQGNSA. V shed 5 bases, J shed 6 bases, and the junction held 11 bases outside the gene matches. The CDR3 is 15 residues long. The CDR3 is CASSLESGTGTEQYF. As DNA, the CDR3 is TGTGCCAGCAGCCTCGAGTCCGGGACAGGGACCGAGCAGTACTTC.